Listed below are T cell receptor beta chains from one sample, sequenced in a study of identical twins. TCRdb fed the 5' RACE reads into MiXCR, producing one record per CDR3 protein. The sample consists of about 260,000 distinct CDR3 sequences, about 7.3% of them appearing once. The same specimen was also included in a second study, on yellow fever vaccine responses in identical twins.

Material for sequencing was memory (CD45RO+) T cells sorted from blood. All receptors come from a woman aged 18-35 years in good health. Both conserved end residues are part of each CDR3. D genes are given only for firm matches. Only some rows state a clone size, as once, few, many or a class for expanded clones.

D gene,J gene,clone size,V gene,CDR3 DNA,CDR3 protein
TRBD1,TRBJ2-1,many,TRBV12-3/TRBV12-4,TGTGCCAGCAGTTTAGGACAGGGGTTAAATGAGCAGTTCTTC,CASSLGQGLNEQFF
.,TRBJ1-4,.,TRBV20-1,TGCAGTGCTAGCGGGCGGGGGAAGTCTAATGAAAAACTGTTTTTT,CSASGRGKSNEKLFF
.,TRBJ2-1,many,TRBV5-1,TGCGCCAGCAGTCCCGGGACCCCTAGTTTTCTCTACAATGAGCAGTTCTTC,CASSPGTPSFLYNEQFF
TRBD1,TRBJ2-2,many,TRBV12-3/TRBV12-4,TGTGCCAGCAGTTTGCCGGGACAGTGGACCGGGGAGCTGTTTTTT,CASSLPGQWTGELFF
.,TRBJ1-5,many,TRBV6-1,TGTGCCAGCAGTGAAATCCCGAATCAGCCCCAGCATTTT,CASSEIPNQPQHF
.,TRBJ2-4,few,TRBV28,TGTGCCAGCAGTTTCCAGACTAGTTGGTACTTC,CASSFQTSWYF
TRBD2,TRBJ2-1,many,TRBV6-1,TGTGCCAGCAGACCGGGACTAGCGGGGACATACAATGAGCAGTTCTTC,CASRPGLAGTYNEQFF
.,TRBJ2-1,few,TRBV6-5,TGTGCCAGCAGTACTCCGGATCCTCTCGGGAACAATGAGCAGTTCTTC,CASSTPDPLGNNEQFF
.,TRBJ2-1,many,TRBV15,TGTGCCACCAGCAGATTCGGGACGGATAACAATGAGCAGTTCTTC,CATSRFGTDNNEQFF
.,TRBJ2-1,many,TRBV28,TGTGCCAGCAGTTTATTAGGGTCGGGCTCCTACAATGAGCAGTTCTTC,CASSLLGSGSYNEQFF
.,TRBJ2-1,few,TRBV20-1,TGCAGTGCCCGGTCGGCTAGCGACCCCTACAATGAGCAGTTCTTC,CSARSASDPYNEQFF
.,TRBJ1-2,many,TRBV5-1,TGCGCCAGCAGGCACAGGGACGGCTACACCTTC,CASRHRDGYTF
TRBD2,TRBJ2-1,many,TRBV5-6,TGTGCCAGCAGCTTGTACAGCGGGGGGATCGCTGAGCAGTTCTTC,CASSLYSGGIAEQFF
.,TRBJ2-2,many,TRBV3-1,TGTGCCAGCAGCCATGGAGGGACGACCGGGGAGCTGTTTTTT,CASSHGGTTGELFF
.,TRBJ2-1,.,TRBV18,TGTGCCAGCTCACCACAGTCCAGCTCCTACAATGAGCAGTTCTTC,CASSPQSSSYNEQFF
TRBD1,TRBJ1-1,.,TRBV6-5,TGTGCCAGCAGTTTCTCCGGGACAGGTGAAACGGTTGGCTCTGAAGCTTTCTTT,CASSFSGTGETVGSEAFF
TRBD1,TRBJ2-7,many,TRBV7-9,TGTGCCAGCAGTGGTTACAGGGGAGTCGAGCAGTACTTC,CASSGYRGVEQYF
TRBD2,TRBJ2-1,.,TRBV3-1,TGTGCCAGCAGCCCTACTAGCGGGGGGGCCGGTGAGCAGTTCTTC,CASSPTSGGAGEQFF
TRBD2,TRBJ2-1,.,TRBV9,TGTGCCAGCAGCCCCCTTGGGACTAGGGGGGACAATGAGCAGTTCTTC,CASSPLGTRGDNEQFF
TRBD2,TRBJ2-3,.,TRBV4-1,TGCGCCAGCAGCCACAAGCGGGGGGGCCTCCCAGATACGCAGTATTTT,CASSHKRGGLPDTQYF
TRBD2,TRBJ2-1,many,TRBV20-1,TGCAGTGTCATTAGCGGGAGAGACCACAATGAGCAGTTCTTC,CSVISGRDHNEQFF
TRBD1,TRBJ2-2,few,TRBV5-1,TGCGCCAGCAGCCTGGACAGGGGAGGGAACACCGGGGAGCTGTTTTTT,CASSLDRGGNTGELFF
TRBD2,TRBJ2-1,few,TRBV12-3/TRBV12-4,TGTGCCAGCACTCTTAGCGGGGGGGGGAGTGAGCAGTTCTTC,CASTLSGGGSEQFF